Sequencing of this TCR beta chain was carried out in a study of T cells in Graves' hyperthyroidism and ophthalmopathy. The V gene's germline CDR1 is LGHDT and CDR2 YNNKEL (reference sequence). V lost 0 bases to trimming and J lost 1 base, with 13 bases between them. The CDR3 extends over 16 amino acids. Disease duration under 2 months; hyperthyroidism patients were aged 18 to 65. Amplified TCR beta CDR3 regions derived from RNA transcripts. First-round RT-PCR with HTBI primers amplified the TCR CDR3 region. MiXCR was run by TCRdb on the multiplex PCR reads, yielding one entry per CDR3 protein. The sample has some 250,000 distinct CDR3 sequences; more than 14% are singletons. Ten or more counts support this clonotype. Its target is not known. Study-wide results and limits: Peripheral blood also featured most of the thyroid clonotypes expanded above 0.001.

Sequenced input: blood. The V and J genes are TRBV3-1 and TRBJ2-7; D may be TRBD2 (5 bases). The sequence came from a woman in her forties with Graves' hyperthyroidism that later progressed to Graves' ophthalmopathy. The CDR3 spells CASSQDLATSSYEQYF. CDR3 coding DNA: TGTGCCAGCAGCCAAGATTTGGCCACTAGTTCCTACGAGCAGTACTTC.